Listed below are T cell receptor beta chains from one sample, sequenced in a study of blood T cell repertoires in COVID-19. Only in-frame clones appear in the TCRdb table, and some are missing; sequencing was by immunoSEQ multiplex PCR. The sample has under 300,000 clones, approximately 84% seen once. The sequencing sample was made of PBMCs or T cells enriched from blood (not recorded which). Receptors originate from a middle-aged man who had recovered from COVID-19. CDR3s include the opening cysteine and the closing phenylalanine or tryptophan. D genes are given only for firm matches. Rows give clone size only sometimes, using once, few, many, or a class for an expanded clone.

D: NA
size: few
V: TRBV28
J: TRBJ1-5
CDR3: CASRGLGGTGNQPQHF
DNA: TGTGCCAGCCGTGGATTAGGCGGCACGGGCAATCAGCCCCAGCATTTT

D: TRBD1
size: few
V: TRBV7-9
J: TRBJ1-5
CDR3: CASSPSQGAQPQHF
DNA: TGTGCCAGCAGCCCTTCACAGGGGGCTCAGCCCCAGCATTTT

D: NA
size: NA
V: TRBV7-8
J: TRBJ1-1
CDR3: CASSLAEWAEAFF
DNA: TGTGCCAGCAGCTTAGCGGAGTGGGCTGAAGCTTTCTTT

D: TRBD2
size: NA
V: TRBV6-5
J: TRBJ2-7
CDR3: CASARSTSGYYEQYF
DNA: TGTGCCAGCGCCCGTTCGACTAGCGGGTACTACGAGCAGTACTTC

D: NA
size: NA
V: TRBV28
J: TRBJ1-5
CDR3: CASGPQPQHF
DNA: TGTGCCAGCGGCCCTCAGCCCCAGCATTTT

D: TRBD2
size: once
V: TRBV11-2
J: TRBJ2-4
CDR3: CASSLGGSGKNIQYF
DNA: TGTGCCAGCAGCTTAGGTGGTAGCGGGAAAAACATTCAGTACTTC

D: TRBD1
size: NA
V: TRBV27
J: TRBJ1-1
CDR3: CASRIQGALTEAFF
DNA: TGTGCCAGCAGGATCCAGGGGGCGCTTACTGAAGCTTTCTTT

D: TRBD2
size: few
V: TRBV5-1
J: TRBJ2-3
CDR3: CASSRLAGEADTQYF
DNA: TGCGCCAGCAGCAGATTAGCGGGAGAGGCAGATACGCAGTATTTT

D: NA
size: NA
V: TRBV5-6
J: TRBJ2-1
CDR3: CASSGLGLNEQFF
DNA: TGTGCCAGCAGCGGTTTGGGGCTAAATGAGCAGTTCTTC

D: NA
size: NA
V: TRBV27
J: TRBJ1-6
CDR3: CASSLATGYNSPLHF
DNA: TGTGCCAGCAGTTTAGCGACAGGTTATAATTCACCCCTCCACTTT

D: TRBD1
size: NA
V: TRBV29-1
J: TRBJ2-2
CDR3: CSARIIDREKVTGELFF
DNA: TGCAGCGCTAGGATAATTGACAGGGAGAAGGTCACGGGGGAGCTGTTTTTT

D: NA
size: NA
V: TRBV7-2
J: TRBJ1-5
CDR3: CASSVQGQPQHF
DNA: TGTGCCAGCAGCGTACAGGGTCAGCCCCAGCATTTT

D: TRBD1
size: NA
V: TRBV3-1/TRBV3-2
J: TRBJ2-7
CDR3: CASSQASRQGGKEQYF
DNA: TGTGCCAGCAGCCAAGCATCCCGACAGGGGGGAAAGGAGCAGTACTTC

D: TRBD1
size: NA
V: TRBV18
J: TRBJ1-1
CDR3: CASSWDRNTEAFF
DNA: TGTGCCAGCTCATGGGACAGGAACACTGAAGCTTTCTTT

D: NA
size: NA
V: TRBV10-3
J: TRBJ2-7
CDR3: CAISAKEGEQYF
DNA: TGTGCCATCAGCGCTAAAGAGGGCGAGCAGTACTTC

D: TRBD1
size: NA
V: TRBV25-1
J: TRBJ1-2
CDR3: CASSWTGDYGYTF
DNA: TGTGCCAGCAGTTGGACAGGGGACTATGGCTACACCTTC

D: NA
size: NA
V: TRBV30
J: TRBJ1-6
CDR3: CAWSRRGAIDNSPLHF
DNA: TGTGCCTGGAGCCGACGGGGGGCCATTGATAATTCACCCCTCCACTTT

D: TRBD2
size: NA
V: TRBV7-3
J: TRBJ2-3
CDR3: CASSRAGGPDTQYF
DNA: TGTGCCAGCAGCAGGGCGGGGGGGCCAGATACGCAGTATTTT

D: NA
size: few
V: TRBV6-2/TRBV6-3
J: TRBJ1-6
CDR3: CASSYNRRDYNLHF
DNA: TGTGCCAGCAGTTACAACCGACGGGACTATAACCTCCACTTT

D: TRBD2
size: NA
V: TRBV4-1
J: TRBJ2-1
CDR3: CASSQDPLADYNEQFF
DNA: TGCGCCAGCAGCCAAGATCCCCTAGCGGACTACAATGAGCAGTTCTTC

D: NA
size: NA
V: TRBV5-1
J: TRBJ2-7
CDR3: CASSLDSPGEQYF
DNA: TGCGCCAGCAGCTTGGATTCCCCGGGCGAGCAGTACTTC

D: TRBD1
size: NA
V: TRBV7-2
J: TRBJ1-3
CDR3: CASSLVNSGQGNTIYF
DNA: TGTGCCAGCAGCTTAGTGAACTCGGGACAGGGAAACACCATATATTTT

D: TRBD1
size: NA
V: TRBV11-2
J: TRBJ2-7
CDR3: CASRKTGAFYEQYF
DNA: TGTGCCAGCAGGAAGACAGGGGCGTTCTACGAGCAGTACTTC

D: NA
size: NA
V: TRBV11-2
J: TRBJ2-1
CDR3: CASSLRLGASYNEQFF
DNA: TGTGCCAGCAGCTTGCGACTAGGGGCCTCCTACAATGAGCAGTTCTTC

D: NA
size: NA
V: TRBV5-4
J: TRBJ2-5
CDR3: CASSLDIGEETQYF
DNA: TGTGCCAGCAGCTTGGATATAGGGGAAGAGACCCAGTACTTC

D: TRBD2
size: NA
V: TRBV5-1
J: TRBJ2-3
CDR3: CASSLQRGSTDTQYF
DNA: TGCGCCAGCAGCTTGCAGCGGGGAAGCACAGATACGCAGTATTTT

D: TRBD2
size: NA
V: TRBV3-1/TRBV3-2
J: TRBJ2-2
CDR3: CASSQRGETGELFF
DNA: TGTGCCAGCAGCCAGCGGGGGGAGACCGGGGAGCTGTTTTTT

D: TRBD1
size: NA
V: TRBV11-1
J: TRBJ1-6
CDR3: CASSLARTGGSPLHF
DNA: TGTGCCAGCAGCTTAGCAAGGACAGGGGGATCACCCCTCCACTTT

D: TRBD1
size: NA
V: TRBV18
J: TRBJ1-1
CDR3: CASSLGTGASNTEAFF
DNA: TGTGCCAGCTCACTTGGGACAGGGGCTTCGAACACTGAAGCTTTCTTT

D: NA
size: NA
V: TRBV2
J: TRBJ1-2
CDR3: CASTAGYGYTF
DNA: TGTGCCAGCACTGCCGGCTATGGCTACACCTTC

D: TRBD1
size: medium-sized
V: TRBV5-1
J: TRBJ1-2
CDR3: CASSSLGQGRDYGYTF
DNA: TGCGCCAGCAGCTCCTTAGGACAGGGGAGAGACTATGGCTACACCTTC

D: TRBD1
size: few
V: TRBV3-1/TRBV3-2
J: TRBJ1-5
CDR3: CASSRGTGGSGQPQHF
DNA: TGTGCCAGCAGCCGGGGGACAGGGGGCTCGGGGCAGCCCCAGCATTTT

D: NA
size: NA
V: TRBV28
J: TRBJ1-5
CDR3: CASSLQGYSNQPQHF
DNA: TGTGCCAGCAGTTTACAGGGATATAGCAATCAGCCCCAGCATTTT

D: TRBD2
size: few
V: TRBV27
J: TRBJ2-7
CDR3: CASSLASGRTYEQYF
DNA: TGTGCCAGCAGTTTAGCCAGCGGGAGGACCTACGAGCAGTACTTC

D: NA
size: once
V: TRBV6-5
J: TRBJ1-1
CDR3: CASRGAFRNTEAFF
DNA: TGTGCCAGCAGGGGGGCCTTTAGGAACACTGAAGCTTTCTTT

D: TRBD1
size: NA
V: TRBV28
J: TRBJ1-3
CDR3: CASSVLGQEFGNTIYF
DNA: TGTGCCAGCAGCGTCCTCGGACAGGAATTTGGAAACACCATATATTTT

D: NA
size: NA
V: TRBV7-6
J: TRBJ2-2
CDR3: CASSFYRARTGELFF
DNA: TGTGCCAGCAGCTTTTACAGGGCGAGGACCGGGGAGCTGTTTTTT

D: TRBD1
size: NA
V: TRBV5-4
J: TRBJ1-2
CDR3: CASSPRTGTGYGYTF
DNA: TGTGCCAGCAGCCCTAGGACAGGGACCGGGTATGGCTACACCTTC

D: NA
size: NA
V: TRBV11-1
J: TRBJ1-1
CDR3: CASSFTGYLTEAFF
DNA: TGTGCCAGCAGCTTTACAGGGTATTTGACTGAAGCTTTCTTT

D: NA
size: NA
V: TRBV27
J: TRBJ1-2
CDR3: CASSWGVGGRRGYTF
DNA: TGTGCCAGCAGTTGGGGGGTGGGGGGGCGTCGTGGCTACACCTTC

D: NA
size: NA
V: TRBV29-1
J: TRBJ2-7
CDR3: CSAHSGDEQYF
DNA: TGCAGCGCCCATTCGGGGGACGAGCAGTACTTC

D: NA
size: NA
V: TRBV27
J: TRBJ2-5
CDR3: CASMSQGKTQYF
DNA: TGTGCCAGCATGAGTCAGGGAAAGACCCAGTACTTC

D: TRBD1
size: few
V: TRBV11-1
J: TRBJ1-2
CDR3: CASSPSGGRGYGYTF
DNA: TGTGCCAGCAGCCCGTCAGGGGGTCGAGGCTATGGCTACACCTTC

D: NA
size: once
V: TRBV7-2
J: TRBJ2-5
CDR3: CASSLVAGVPETQYF
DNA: TGTGCCAGCAGCTTAGTGGCAGGGGTGCCGGAGACCCAGTACTTC